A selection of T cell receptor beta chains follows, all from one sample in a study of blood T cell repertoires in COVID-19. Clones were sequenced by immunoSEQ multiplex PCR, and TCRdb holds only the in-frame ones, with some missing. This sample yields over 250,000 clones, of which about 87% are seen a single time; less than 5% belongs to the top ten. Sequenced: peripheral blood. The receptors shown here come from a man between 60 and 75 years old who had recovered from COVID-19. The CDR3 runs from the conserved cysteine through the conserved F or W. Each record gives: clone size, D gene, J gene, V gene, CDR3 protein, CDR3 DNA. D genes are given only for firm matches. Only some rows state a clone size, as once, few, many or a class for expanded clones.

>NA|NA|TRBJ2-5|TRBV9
CASSEGDVRAETQYF
TGTGCCAGCAGCGAGGGGGATGTCAGGGCAGAGACCCAGTACTTC
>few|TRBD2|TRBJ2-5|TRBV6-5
CASSPGGPKETQYF
TGTGCCAGCAGCCCGGGGGGGCCCAAAGAGACCCAGTACTTC
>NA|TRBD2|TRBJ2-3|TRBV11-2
CASSLGTSGGPDTQYF
TGTGCCAGCAGCTTAGGGACTAGCGGGGGCCCGGATACGCAGTATTTT
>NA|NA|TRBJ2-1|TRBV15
CATSRDQGGYYEQFF
TGTGCCACCAGCAGAGATCAGGGGGGTTACTATGAGCAGTTCTTC
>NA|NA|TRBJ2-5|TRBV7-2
CASSLAVGGETQYF
TGTGCCAGCAGCTTAGCGGTAGGCGGGGAGACCCAGTACTTC
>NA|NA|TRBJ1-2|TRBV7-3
CASSLRPGPLGGYTF
TGTGCCAGCAGCTTAAGGCCAGGGCCCCTGGGTGGCTACACCTTC
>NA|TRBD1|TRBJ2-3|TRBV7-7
CASSLGGAWADTQYF
TGTGCTAGCAGCTTAGGGGGCGCGTGGGCAGATACGCAGTATTTT
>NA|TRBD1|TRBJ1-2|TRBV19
CASSMAPRQGYGYTF
TGTGCCAGTAGTATGGCCCCCCGACAGGGCTATGGCTACACCTTC
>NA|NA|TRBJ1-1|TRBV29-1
CSVERQPNTEAFF
TGCAGCGTTGAGAGACAACCGAACACTGAAGCTTTCTTT
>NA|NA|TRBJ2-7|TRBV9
CASSVGGPGTYEQYF
TGTGCCAGCAGCGTAGGGGGGCCTGGTACCTACGAGCAGTACTTC
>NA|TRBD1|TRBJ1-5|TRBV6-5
CASSRDRGINQPQHF
TGTGCCAGCAGTCGGGACAGGGGTATCAATCAGCCCCAGCATTTT
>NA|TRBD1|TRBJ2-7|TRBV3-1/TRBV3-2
CASSSGTAALEQYF
TGTGCCAGCAGTTCAGGGACAGCGGCCCTCGAGCAGTACTTC
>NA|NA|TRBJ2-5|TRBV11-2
CASSRSGLGGFATQETQYF
TGTGCCAGCAGCCGTTCTGGACTAGGGGGGTTCGCCACACAAGAGACCCAGTACTTC
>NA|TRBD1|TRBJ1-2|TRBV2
CASSVGQGGYTF
TGTGCCAGCAGCGTGGGACAGGGAGGCTACACCTTC
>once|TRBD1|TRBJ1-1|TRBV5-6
CASSPQGARMNTEAFF
TGTGCCAGCAGCCCACAGGGGGCTAGAATGAACACTGAAGCTTTCTTT
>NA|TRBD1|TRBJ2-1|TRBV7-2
CASSPQPGTGYNEQFF
TGTGCCAGCAGCCCACAGCCGGGGACAGGGTACAATGAGCAGTTCTTC
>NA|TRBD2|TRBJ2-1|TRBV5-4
CASTLAGVSGIVFNEQFF
TGTGCCAGCACTCTAGCGGGGGTTTCGGGTATAGTTTTCAATGAGCAGTTCTTC
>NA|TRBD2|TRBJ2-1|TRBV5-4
CASSLGGGGSYNEQFF
TGTGCCAGCAGCTTGGGGGGCGGGGGATCCTACAATGAGCAGTTCTTC
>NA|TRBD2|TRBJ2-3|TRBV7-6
CASSLDASGALTDTQYF
TGTGCCAGCAGCTTAGACGCTAGCGGGGCTCTCACAGATACGCAGTATTTT
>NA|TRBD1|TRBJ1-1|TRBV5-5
CASSFDRVPNTEAFF
TGTGCCAGCAGCTTCGACAGGGTCCCGAACACTGAAGCTTTCTTT
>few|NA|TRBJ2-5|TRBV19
CASSTGQGRIAGGWETQYF
TGTGCCAGTAGTACCGGACAGGGGCGAATAGCGGGGGGCTGGGAGACCCAGTACTTC
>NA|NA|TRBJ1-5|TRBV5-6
CASSLGDQPQHF
TGTGCCAGCAGCTTAGGGGATCAGCCCCAGCATTTT
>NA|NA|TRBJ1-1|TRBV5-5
CASSPGRVEAFF
TGTGCCAGCAGCCCTGGGAGGGTTGAAGCTTTCTTT
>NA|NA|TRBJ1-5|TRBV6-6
CASSLPKGTQHF
TGTGCCAGCTCCTTACCTAAGGGGACCCAGCATTTT
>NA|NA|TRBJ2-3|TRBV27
CASSILGRADTQYF
TGTGCCAGCAGCATACTAGGTCGCGCAGATACGCAGTATTTT
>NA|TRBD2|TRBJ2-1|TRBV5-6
CASSGWGLAGNEQFF
TGTGCCAGCAGCGGTTGGGGACTAGCCGGCAATGAGCAGTTCTTC
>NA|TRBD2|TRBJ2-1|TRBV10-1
CASSSGGGLIF
TGCGCCAGCTCAAGTGGCGGGGGGTTAATCTTC
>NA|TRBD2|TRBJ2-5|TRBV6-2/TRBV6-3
CASSYMGGVQETQYF
TGTGCCAGCAGTTACATGGGGGGGGTCCAAGAGACCCAGTACTTC
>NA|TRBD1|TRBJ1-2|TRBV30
CASAPGQQNGYTF
TGTGCCTCTGCACCGGGACAGCAGAATGGCTACACCTTC
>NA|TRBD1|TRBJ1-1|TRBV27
CASSSQGRTEAFF
TGTGCCAGCAGCTCACAGGGGCGCACTGAAGCTTTCTTT
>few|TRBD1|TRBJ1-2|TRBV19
CASSDQGVDGYTF
TGTGCCAGTAGTGACCAGGGGGTTGATGGCTACACCTTC
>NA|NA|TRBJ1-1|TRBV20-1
CSASLQGRNTEAFF
TGCAGTGCTAGTCTGCAGGGTAGGAACACTGAAGCTTTCTTT
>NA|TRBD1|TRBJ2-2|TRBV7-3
CASSLIGTANTGELFF
TGTGCCAGCAGCTTAATAGGGACAGCGAACACCGGGGAGCTGTTTTTT
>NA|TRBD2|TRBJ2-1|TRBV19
CASRAGTSSYNEQFF
TGTGCCAGTAGGGCCGGGACTAGCTCCTACAATGAGCAGTTCTTC
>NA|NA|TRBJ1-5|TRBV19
CASSTGVSNQPQHF
TGTGCCAGTAGTACCGGTGTTAGCAATCAGCCCCAGCATTTT
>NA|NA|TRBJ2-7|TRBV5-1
CASSSLQGTSYEQYF
TGCGCCAGCAGCAGCCTCCAGGGGACCTCCTACGAGCAGTACTTC
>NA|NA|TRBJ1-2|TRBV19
CASRTTATTPTGYGYTF
TGTGCCAGTAGGACGACCGCGACTACACCTACCGGGTACGGCTACACCTTC
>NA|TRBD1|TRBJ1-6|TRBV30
CAGPGQGYSPLHF
TGTGCCGGACCGGGACAGGGATACTCACCCCTCCACTTT
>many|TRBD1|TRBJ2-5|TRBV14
CASSARVPDRGLLRTQYF
TGTGCCAGCAGCGCAAGAGTCCCGGACAGGGGGCTTTTGCGGACCCAGTACTTC
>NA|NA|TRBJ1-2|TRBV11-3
CASSLARGNGYTF
TGTGCCAGCAGCTTAGCTCGAGGGAATGGCTACACCTTC
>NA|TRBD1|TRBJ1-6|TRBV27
CASSPDRASRALHF
TGTGCCAGCAGCCCGGACAGGGCAAGTAGGGCCCTCCACTTT
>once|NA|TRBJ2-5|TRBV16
CASSRGLPPQETQYF
TGTGCCAGCAGCCGCGGGCTCCCGCCCCAAGAGACCCAGTACTTC
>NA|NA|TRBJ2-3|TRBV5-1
CASSPRVTSTDTQYF
TGCGCCAGCAGCCCCAGGGTTACTAGCACAGATACGCAGTATTTT
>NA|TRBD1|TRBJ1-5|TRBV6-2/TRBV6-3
CASSYPGQGYDNQPQHF
TGTGCCAGCAGTTACCCGGGACAGGGTTATGACAATCAGCCCCAGCATTTT
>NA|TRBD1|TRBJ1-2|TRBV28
CAAKTGTAFYGYTF
TGTGCCGCAAAAACCGGGACAGCCTTTTATGGCTACACCTTC